A single sample is the source of the 29 T cell receptor beta chains below, sequenced in a study of control samples from healthy donors and cancer patients. The protocol was immunoSEQ multiplex PCR, while the TCRdb copy is restricted to in-frame clones and leaves out a portion. The sample gives 98,000 or so clones, about nine tenths of which show up once; about 15% is in the top ten. Sample: blood. The receptors derive from a woman in her seventies in good health.

The chain combines TRBV5-1 with TRBJ1-3; D gene uncertain. Germline assignment: CDR1 SGHRS and CDR2 YFSETQ. Trimming took off 4 bases at V and 7 bases at J, with 12 bases between the two ends. This CDR3 is built from 13 residues. The CDR3: CASSPGLGNTIYF. As DNA, the CDR3 is TGCGCCAGCAGCCCCGGGTTGGGGAACACCATATATTTT.

The V gene is TRBV4-1, the J gene TRBJ1-2; D unclear. From germline, CDR1 is MGHRA and CDR2 YSYEKL. The V end was cut by 0 bases, the J end by 2 bases, with 4 bases between. The CDR3 sequence is 13 residues long. CDR3 region: CASSQERNYGYTF. The CDR3 DNA reads TGCGCCAGCAGCCAAGAGAGGAACTATGGCTACACCTTC.

The chain joins TRBV20-1 to TRBJ2-1; the match to TRBD2 covers 9 bases. The CDR3 consists of 16 residues. CDR1 is DFQATT and CDR2 is SNEGSKA in the germline V gene (reference sequence). Unmatched junction bases numbered 10, after V lost 3 bases and J lost 4 bases. CDR3 amino acids: CSASVPAGGIYNEQFF. Here the CDR3 DNA reads TGCAGTGCTAGTGTCCCAGCGGGAGGAATTTACAATGAGCAGTTCTTC.

This chain links TRBV20-1 with TRBJ2-7; 9 positions match TRBD2. From germline, CDR1 is DFQATT and CDR2 SNEGSKA (reference sequence). Trimming removed 3 bases from V and 3 bases from J; junction bases left unmatched: 12. The CDR3 is 16 amino acids. The CDR3 loop reads CSASVSFGTSIYEQYF. The CDR3 bases are TGCAGTGCTAGTGTTAGCTTCGGGACTAGCATCTACGAGCAGTACTTC.

The rearrangement uses TRBV5-1 and TRBJ1-1; 10 nucleotides agree with TRBD1. Trimming at V came to 4 bases and at J to 2 bases, leaving 14 bases not matched to a gene. Per the germline V gene, CDR1 is SGHRS and CDR2 is YFSETQ. The CDR3 covers 18 residues. The CDR3, as DNA: TGCGCCAGCAGCGCACAGACAGGGGGCTATACCACTAACACTGAAGCTTTCTTT. Its translation is CASSAQTGGYTTNTEAFF.

The table lists this clone with a few counts. The chain has TRBV5-6 and TRBJ1-2; a possible D gene is TRBD1 (5 bases). Between the trimmed V and J ends, which lost 3 bases and 4 bases, there was a span of 16 bases. Germline loops: CDR1 SGHDT, CDR2 YYEEEE. The CDR3 extends over 15 amino acids. The CDR3 sequence is CASSSGARLFYGYTF. In DNA, the CDR3 is TGTGCCAGCAGCTCCGGGGCCAGGCTGTTCTATGGCTACACCTTC.

This chain joins TRBV5-8 and TRBJ2-3; 8 positions match TRBD1. This CDR3 has 15 amino acids. Germline V gene data show CDR1 as SGHTS and CDR2 as YDEGEE. Trimming took 4 bases from V and 2 from J; bases not matched to a gene: 6. Written as DNA, the CDR3 is TGTGCCAGCAGCGGAGGGACAGGCAACACAGATACGCAGTATTTT. This sequence encodes CASSGGTGNTDTQYF.

The V call is TRBV12-5, the J call TRBJ2-1; tentative D call: TRBD2 (6 bases). Trimming removed 0 bases from V and 9 bases from J, with 9 bases in between. Germline assignment: CDR1 LGHNT and CDR2 FRNRAP. The CDR3 spans 13 residues. In DNA form, the CDR3 reads TGTGCTAGTGGTTTGGTTGGGCGGGGTGAGCAGTTCTTC. This codes for CASGLVGRGEQFF.

The genes are TRBV7-9 and TRBJ2-3; D might be TRBD1 or TRBD2, each matching 5 bases. Germline V CDR1 and CDR2: SEHNR, FQNEAQ (reference sequence). The CDR3 totals 19 residues. The V gene lost 2 bases and the J gene lost 0 bases, with 21 bases spanning the gap. In nucleotides, the CDR3 is TGTGCCAGCAGCTTAATTGGTCTACGGGACCGCCCTAGCACAGATACGCAGTATTTT. Encoded protein: CASSLIGLRDRPSTDTQYF.

This clone has more than one count but fewer than ten. This chain connects TRBV11-2 to TRBJ2-7; 8 nucleotides line up with TRBD2. This CDR3 contains 16 residues. After removal of 0 bases from V and 5 bases from J, the junction contained 9 bases not matched to a gene. Germline assignment: CDR1 SGHAT and CDR2 FQNNGV. CDR3 in DNA: TGTGCCAGCAGCTTAGAATTGGGTCCGGGAGGGAACGAGCAGTACTTC. Amino acids: CASSLELGPGGNEQYF.

The J gene is TRBJ2-7, the V gene TRBV27; the D is unclear. The CDR3 is 15 amino acids. Germline V lookup: CDR1 MNHEY, CDR2 SMNVEV (reference sequence). Between the trimmed V and J ends, which lost 5 bases and 5 bases, there was a span of 19 bases. The CDR3 loop reads CASSSPGLGVHEQYF. The CDR3 nucleotides are TGTGCCAGCAGTAGCCCGGGTCTAGGAGTGCACGAGCAGTACTTC.

The V and J genes are TRBV12-3 or TRBV12-4 and TRBJ1-1, with D perhaps TRBD1 (6 bases). This CDR3 has 13 amino acids. Trimming removed 5 bases from V and 11 bases from J, with 18 bases in between. CDR3 amino acids: CASSLTDKGEAFF. CDR3 nucleotides: TGTGCCAGCAGTCTCACCGATAAGGGGGAGGCTTTCTTT.

The J gene is TRBJ1-1, the V gene TRBV5-1; D is ambiguous. Germline lookup yields CDR1 SGHRS and CDR2 YFSETQ. Deletions cut 0 bases from V and 1 base from J, with 7 bases between. CDR3 length: 14 residues. The CDR3 loop is CASSLVSGNTEAFF. For the CDR3, the DNA is TGCGCCAGCAGCTTGGTATCGGGGAACACTGAAGCTTTCTTT.

The chain uses TRBV29-1 and TRBJ1-1, with no clear D. Germline assignment: CDR1 SQVTM and CDR2 ANQGSEA. The CDR3 totals 11 residues. The CDR3 region has the DNA TGCAGTGCCCGGGCGAACACTGAAGCTTTCTTT. Translating it yields CSARANTEAFF.

The chain is built from TRBV7-2 and TRBJ2-1; TRBD2 agrees at 8 bases. The J segment lost 7 bases and the V segment lost 3 bases, leaving 8 bases of the junction unmatched. This CDR3 has 15 amino acids. Germline CDR1 SGHTA, CDR2 FQGNSA. The CDR3 coding sequence is TGTGCCAGCAGCTTTGAGGCGGGAGGTCAGAATGAGCAGTTCTTC. Translation: CASSFEAGGQNEQFF.

V usage is TRBV2 and J usage is TRBJ1-2; no clear D. There are 11 residues in the CDR3. Germline V lookup: CDR1 SNHLY, CDR2 FYNNEI. V was cut by 5 bases and J by 3 bases, with 4 bases left in between. The CDR3 region has the DNA TGTGCCAGCAGTCAGGACTATGGCTACACCTTC. Translation gives CASSQDYGYTF.

The chain combines TRBV3-1 (or the pseudogene TRBV3-2) with TRBJ2-7; 8 bases map to TRBD2. The V gene end was trimmed by 3 bases and the J gene end by 2 bases; junction bases not matched to a gene: 6. The CDR3 is made up of 15 amino acids. Germline assignment: CDR1 LGHDT and CDR2 YNNKEL (reference sequence). CDR3 bases: TGTGCCAGCAGCCAGGGACTAGTGAAAACCTACGAGCAGTACTTC. It yields the protein CASSQGLVKTYEQYF.

This clone was detected a few times. The chain carries TRBV11-2 and TRBJ1-1, with D unresolved. This CDR3 is built from 12 residues. V was pared by 0 bases and J by 11 bases, with 10 bases between. Germline V lookup: CDR1 SGHAT, CDR2 FQNNGV. CDR3 loop: CASSLDTWDAFF. CDR3 nucleotides: TGTGCCAGCAGCTTAGATACGTGGGATGCTTTCTTT.

This chain uses TRBV5-1 with TRBJ1-3; 7 nucleotides align to TRBD1. This CDR3 is 12 amino acids long. Germline values: CDR1 SGHRS, CDR2 YFSETQ. After removal of 5 bases from V and 6 bases from J, the junction contained 2 bases not matched to a gene. The CDR3 DNA reads TGCGCCAGCAGGGGACAGACAAACACCATATATTTT. This gives the protein CASRGQTNTIYF.

V usage is TRBV3-1 (or the pseudogene TRBV3-2) and J usage is TRBJ1-2; D not certain. Germline V lookup: CDR1 LGHDT, CDR2 YNNKEL (reference sequence). Trimming took off 1 base at V and 2 bases at J, with 5 bases between the two ends. The CDR3 extends over 13 amino acids. This chain's CDR3 is CASSQVQNYGYTF. The CDR3 nucleotides read TGTGCCAGCAGCCAAGTTCAGAACTATGGCTACACCTTC.

V gene TRBV4-2 combines with J gene TRBJ2-5; 9 nucleotides agree with TRBD2. CDR1 and CDR2 (germline): LGHNA, YNFKEQ. After removal of 1 base from V and 5 bases from J, the junction contained 8 bases not matched to a gene. This CDR3 region has 16 residues. CDR3 region: CASSQVNAGGPETQYF. In DNA form, the CDR3 reads TGTGCCAGCAGCCAAGTGAATGCGGGGGGGCCGGAGACCCAGTACTTC.

This clone was counted between two and nine times. The genes are TRBV2 and TRBJ1-1; 9 positions match TRBD1. Unmatched junction bases numbered 9, after V lost 6 bases and J lost 1 base. The CDR3 contains 16 residues. Germline values: CDR1 SNHLY, CDR2 FYNNEI. CDR3 DNA sequence: TGTGCCAGCAGCCCCGGGACAGGGATGGGGAACACTGAAGCTTTCTTT. Protein product: CASSPGTGMGNTEAFF. The entire variable domain, with the rest obtained from reference TRBV2 and TRBJ1-1, is as follows: EPEVTQTPSHQVTQMGQEVILRCVPISNHLYFYWYRQILGQKVEFLVSFYNNEISEKSEIFDDQFSVERPDGSNFTLKIRSTKLEDSAMYFCASSPGTGMGNTEAFFGQGTRLTVV.

The J gene is TRBJ2-3, the V gene TRBV19; possibly TRBD1 for D (5 bases). V was shortened by 5 bases and J by 10 bases, with 19 bases between the two germline ends. Germline CDR1 reads LNHDA; CDR2 reads SQIVND (reference sequence). The CDR3 totals 14 residues. The CDR3 loop is CASSLGATTPPQYF. The CDR3 bases are TGTGCCAGTAGTCTAGGGGCCACGACTCCCCCGCAGTATTTT.

This chain uses TRBV29-1 with TRBJ1-3; D not resolved. The germline V gene encodes CDR1 SQVTM and CDR2 ANQGSEA. V was trimmed by 6 bases and J by 0 bases, leaving 6 bases between them. This CDR3 is built from 12 residues. The CDR3 coding sequence is TGCAGCGTGATACCCTCTGGAAACACCATATATTTT. It yields the protein CSVIPSGNTIYF.

The gene calls are TRBV5-1 and TRBJ1-6, with TRBD1 matching 7 bases. The CDR3 spans 14 residues. J lost 10 bases, V lost 0 bases, and 4 bases had no gene match. The germline V gene has CDR1 SGHRS and CDR2 YFSETQ. Here the CDR3 DNA reads TGCGCCAGCAGCTTGGCCGACAGGGAATCACCCCTCCACTTT. It yields the protein CASSLADRESPLHF.

V is TRBV7-9 and J is TRBJ1-2; D is possibly TRBD1 (5 bases). There are 12 residues in the CDR3. The V end was cut by 6 bases, the J end by 4 bases, with 9 bases between. Per the germline V gene, CDR1 is SEHNR and CDR2 is FQNEAQ (reference sequence). The CDR3 reads CASRNDSYGYTF. DNA of the CDR3: TGTGCCAGCAGAAACGACAGCTATGGCTACACCTTC.

This clone is a singleton in its sample. J is TRBJ1-4 and V is TRBV7-2, with unresolved D. The CDR3 totals 15 residues. Germline loops: CDR1 SGHTA, CDR2 FQGNSA. V shed 1 base and J shed 1 base, with 7 bases lying between them. The CDR3 DNA reads as TGTGCCAGCAGCTTAGAGCGTCAAACTAATGAAAAACTGTTTTTT. Translated: CASSLERQTNEKLFF.

This chain connects TRBV30 to TRBJ1-2; D call uncertain. The CDR3 totals 16 residues. Germline V CDR1 and CDR2: GTSNPN, SVGIG (reference sequence). Trimming took off 2 bases at V and 3 bases at J, with 19 bases between the two ends. CDR3 nucleotides: TGTGCCTGGAGTTGGGCAGATCGCGTACTTTACTATGGCTACACCTTC. Translated, it gives CAWSWADRVLYYGYTF.

The rearrangement joins TRBV11-2 to TRBJ1-1, with a tentative D call TRBD1 (6 bases). The V end was cut by 1 base, the J end by 1 base, with 7 bases between. CDR3 length equals 14 residues. The germline V gene encodes CDR1 SGHAT and CDR2 FQNNGV. The CDR3 nucleotides are TGTGCCAGCAGCTTAGTGACAGGGAACACTGAAGCTTTCTTT. It specifies CASSLVTGNTEAFF.